This T cell receptor beta chain was found in a study of blood T cell repertoires in COVID-19 (dated by TCRdb to the early 2020s). About the study as a whole: Collaborator samples came from the United States, Italy and Spain and covered acute and convalescent phases of COVID-19. The dataset comprised deeply sampled blood TCRbeta repertoires from subjects exposed to, actively infected with, or recovered from COVID-19. The repertoires were released in a freely available public database meant as a resource for research on the immune response to SARS-CoV-2. Where HLA class I and class II types were available, the types were taken from metadata supplied by the sample provider, not from assay-based typing. Sample metadata almost always included a de-identified subject ID, COVID-19 status, age in years and sex. The samples were drawn from the first 160 participants of the ongoing ImmuneRACE study and from 950 to 1,500 subjects provided by 6 global collaborators. The prospective study material was composed of cDNA or gDNA derived from T cells, B-cell-depleted T cells, or PBMCs. Overall study outcomes, separate from this receptor: The amount of clinical and demographic metadata varied by source and participant and was provided uncurated.

The collaborating institutions used their own protocols to collect whole blood in K2EDTA tubes. For TCRbeta analysis, collaborators shipped samples as frozen whole blood, isolated PBMCs, or DNA extracted from either of those sample types. TCRbeta CDR3 regions were amplified from genomic DNA using the immunoSEQ Assay, a bias-controlled multiplex PCR. For the original study's pipeline: The number of nucleated cells in each sample was estimated from the amplification of reference gene primers within the assay. To quantify the absolute abundance of each unique TCRbeta CDR3 rearrangement, sequence reads were collapsed and filtered. Productive Simpson clonality was computed per sample as the square root of Simpson's diversity index over productive rearrangements. TCRdb mirrors the immuneACCESS table, restricted to in-frame sequences. Some clones are absent from its copies; in checked studies, under half trace to an unresolved V gene, and the reason for the others is unknown. The D gene and trimming were derived from the DNA, and the V and J assignments and clone size from that table. In all, the sample holds 120,000 to 150,000 clones, and roughly 80% of those were seen once. About 5.1% of the sample rests with the top ten.

From V the trimming removes 2 bases and from J it removes 9 bases, while the gene matches leave 5 bases of the junction unaccounted for. Including the terminal cysteine and phenylalanine, the CDR3 comprises 15 residues. The read is trimmed to its CDR3 DNA, 45 bases read in frame from base 1. CDR1 and CDR2, per the germline V gene, are SGHDN and FVKESK. As regards this clone: This clone's antigen is unknown. Base qualities are not at hand, and no much larger clone is one base apart.

Sequenced input: peripheral blood. In this chain, TRBV14 is recombined with TRBJ2-1, with 12 middle bases fitting TRBD2. The sequence was obtained from a human donor in a cohort sampled during active COVID-19. The CDR3 is CASSQLAGGPSEQFF. The nucleotide sequence reads TGTGCCAGCAGCCAACTAGCGGGGGGGCCGAGTGAGCAGTTCTTC. This CDR3, with the reference TRBV14 and TRBJ2-1 proteins standing in past its ends, gives the full variable domain EAGVTQFPSHSVIEKGQTVTLRCDPISGHDNLYWYRRVMGKEIKFLLHFVKESKQDESGMPNNRFLAERTGGTYSTLKVQPAELEDSGVYFCASSQLAGGPSEQFFGPGTRLTVL.